Following are 14 T cell receptor beta chains from one sample sequenced in a study of cytomegalovirus exposure and HLA in healthy donors. Assay: immunoSEQ multiplex PCR; the TCRdb copy retains only in-frame clones and omits some. This table has 260,000 or so clones, about 83% appearing once. The sequenced sample consisted of PBMCs. The receptors originated from a young man in good health and CMV-seronegative.

The chain uses TRBV7-3 and TRBJ2-6, with D possibly TRBD1 on 6 matching bases. Trimming stripped 5 bases from V and 1 base from J, with 12 bases between. The V gene's germline CDR1 is SGHTA and CDR2 FQGTGA. CDR3 length: 16 residues. CDR3 protein: CASSPTGRSGANVLTF. In DNA form, the CDR3 reads TGTGCCAGCAGCCCGACAGGTCGGTCTGGGGCCAACGTCCTGACTTTC.

This chain links TRBV2 with TRBJ1-1, with 8 bases aligning to TRBD1. This CDR3 contains 14 residues. V lost 6 bases, J lost 4 bases, and 7 bases stayed unmatched. Germline CDR1 and CDR2: SNHLY and FYNNEI. CDR3 residues: CASSQTGVGTEAFF. The CDR3 DNA is TGTGCCAGCAGCCAGACAGGGGTGGGCACTGAAGCTTTCTTT. The full variable domain, completed using reference TRBV2 and TRBJ1-1, is EPEVTQTPSHQVTQMGQEVILRCVPISNHLYFYWYRQILGQKVEFLVSFYNNEISEKSEIFDDQFSVERPDGSNFTLKIRSTKLEDSAMYFCASSQTGVGTEAFFGQGTRLTVV.

The rearrangement uses TRBV9 and TRBJ2-2, with TRBD1 identical over 8 bases. The V gene's germline CDR1 is SGDLS and CDR2 YYNGEE. With 0 bases clipped from V and 0 bases from J, the junction kept 1 base outside the gene matches. This CDR3 contains 16 residues. The CDR3 sequence: CASSVVTGANTGELFF. CDR3 nucleotides: TGTGCCAGCAGCGTAGTGACAGGGGCGAACACCGGGGAGCTGTTTTTT.

V gene TRBV28 combines with J gene TRBJ2-5, with 7 bases matching TRBD2. Germline values: CDR1 MDHEN, CDR2 SYDVKM. Trimming removed 9 bases from V and 5 bases from J; junction bases left unmatched: 3. This CDR3 contains 11 residues. The CDR3 region has the DNA TGTGCCAGTCGCGGGGGTGAGACCCAGTACTTC. The encoded protein is CASRGGETQYF.

This chain joins TRBV11-3 and TRBJ2-1; TRBD2 is a possible D gene (5 bases). The CDR3 is 16 amino acids. V lost 5 bases and J 6 bases, leaving 20 bases between the germline ends. CDR1 and CDR2 (germline): SGHNT, YENEEA. In DNA, the CDR3 is TGTGCCAGCAGCCCCCATGGGGAGTGGGCAGTCAATGAGCAGTTCTTC. Residues: CASSPHGEWAVNEQFF.

The chain employs TRBV18 and TRBJ2-7; D possibly corresponds to TRBD1 (6 bases). Per the germline V gene, CDR1 is KGHSH and CDR2 is LQKENI. There are 15 residues in the CDR3. V was clipped by 5 bases and J by 2 bases, with 16 bases between them. The CDR3 here is CASSKTTGSPYEQYF. The CDR3 coding sequence is TGTGCCAGCTCAAAAACCACAGGGTCCCCCTACGAGCAGTACTTC.

The CDR3 DNA sequence: TGTGCCAGCAGGGCGGACAGCCCAAGCTACGAGCAGTACTTC. Protein: CASRADSPSYEQYF. The chain links TRBV5-6 to TRBJ2-7, with D possibly TRBD1 on 6 matching bases. CDR1 is SGHDT, CDR2 YYEEEE, per germline. V was shortened by 5 bases and J by 3 bases, with 15 bases between the two germline ends. The CDR3 extends over 14 amino acids.

The rearrangement uses TRBV28 and TRBJ2-7; 12 nucleotides match TRBD2. The CDR3 has 16 residues. The germline gives CDR1 MDHEN, CDR2 SYDVKM. The trim removed 5 bases at V and 2 bases at J, leaving 7 bases unmatched. In nucleotides, the CDR3 is TGTGCCAGCAGTCGGACTAGCGGGAAGGGTACCTACGAGCAGTACTTC. The encoded protein is CASSRTSGKGTYEQYF.

This clone came up many times. The rearrangement links TRBV6-1 to TRBJ1-1; a possible D gene is TRBD1 (6 bases). Trimming left V 9 bases short and J 3 bases short, with 14 bases between. CDR1 is MNHNS and CDR2 is SASEGT in the germline V gene. CDR3 length: 13 amino acids. The CDR3 spells CASTQGSHTEAFF. The CDR3 DNA follows: TGTGCCAGTACACAGGGCTCACACACTGAAGCTTTCTTT.

The chain employs TRBV5-1 and TRBJ1-4; the match to TRBD1 covers 7 bases. The CDR3 consists of 16 residues. The germline V gene encodes CDR1 SGHRS and CDR2 YFSETQ. With V trimmed by 2 bases and J by 8 bases, 12 bases remained unmatched. This CDR3 is CASSLPQGGVEEKLFF. CDR3 coding DNA: TGCGCCAGCAGCTTACCCCAAGGGGGCGTAGAAGAAAAACTGTTTTTT.

This chain links TRBV28 with TRBJ1-1, with D perhaps matching TRBD1 (5 bases). The germline gives CDR1 MDHEN, CDR2 SYDVKM. The V and J ends lost 6 bases and 3 bases respectively, with 20 bases between them. There are 16 residues in the CDR3. CDR3 sequence: CASSSGTDAGDTEAFF. CDR3 nucleotide sequence: TGTGCCAGCAGCTCCGGGACGGACGCGGGGGACACTGAAGCTTTCTTT.

This chain joins TRBV4-3 and TRBJ2-1, with 7 bases that match TRBD1. This CDR3 has 14 amino acids. V was clipped by 5 bases and J by 5 bases; unmatched bases: 6. CDR1 and CDR2 from the germline V gene are LGHNA and YSLEER. This chain's CDR3 is CASSVPGQHNEQFF. CDR3 DNA sequence: TGCGCCAGCAGCGTGCCGGGACAGCACAATGAGCAGTTCTTC.

V gene TRBV7-9 combines with J gene TRBJ1-2; 7 positions agree with TRBD1. Germline CDR1 SEHNR, CDR2 FQNEAQ (reference sequence). The CDR3 spans 13 residues. V lost 5 bases, J lost 5 bases, and 5 bases stayed unmatched. The CDR3 DNA reads TGTGCCAGCAGCCGAGGGGGCTGGTATGGCTACACCTTC. As protein: CASSRGGWYGYTF.

This chain connects TRBV27 to TRBJ2-7; TRBD1 matches 10 bases. This CDR3 is built from 15 residues. V dropped 5 bases and J dropped 3; count of bases not matched to a gene: 7. Per the germline V gene, CDR1 is MNHEY and CDR2 is SMNVEV (reference sequence). This CDR3 is CASSIDRDRGYEQYF. The DNA of the CDR3 is TGTGCCAGCAGTATTGACCGGGACAGGGGCTACGAGCAGTACTTC.